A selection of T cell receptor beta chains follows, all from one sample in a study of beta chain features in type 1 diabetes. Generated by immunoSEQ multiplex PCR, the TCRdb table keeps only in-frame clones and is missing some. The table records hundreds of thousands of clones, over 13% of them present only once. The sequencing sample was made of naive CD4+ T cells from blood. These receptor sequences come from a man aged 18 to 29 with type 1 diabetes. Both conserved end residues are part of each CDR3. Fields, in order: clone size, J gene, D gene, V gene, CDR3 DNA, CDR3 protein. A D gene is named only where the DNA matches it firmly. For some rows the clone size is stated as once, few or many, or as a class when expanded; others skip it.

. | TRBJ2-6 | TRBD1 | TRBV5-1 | TGCGCCAGCAGCACAGGGGGCATCGGGTCTGGGGCCAACGTCCTGACTTTC | CASSTGGIGSGANVLTF
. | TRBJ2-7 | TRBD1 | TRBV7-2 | TGTGCCAGCAGCTCCCGGGACAGGGGGTACGAGCAGTACTTC | CASSSRDRGYEQYF
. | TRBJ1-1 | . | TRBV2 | TGTGCCAGCAGTGAAAACACTGAAGCTTTCTTT | CASSENTEAFF
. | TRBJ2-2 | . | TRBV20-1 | TGCAGTGCTCGAAGCACAGGAACGCTGTTTTTT | CSARSTGTLFF
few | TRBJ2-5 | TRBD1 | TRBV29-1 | TGCAGCGTTTATGGGACAGGGTCCCAAGAGACCCAGTACTTC | CSVYGTGSQETQYF
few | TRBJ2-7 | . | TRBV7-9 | TGTGCCAGCAGCACCAGGCAGGGCGAGCAGTACTTC | CASSTRQGEQYF
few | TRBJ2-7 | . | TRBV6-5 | TGTGCCAGCAGTGAGCACCGGAGCTACGAGCAGTACTTC | CASSEHRSYEQYF
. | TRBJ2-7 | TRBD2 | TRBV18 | TGTGCCAGCTCACCAATTGGTTTAGCGGGTCCTCCCTACGAGCAGTACTTC | CASSPIGLAGPPYEQYF
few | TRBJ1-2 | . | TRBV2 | TGTGCCAGCAGTGAGTCAAGGGGAGGCGGCTACACCTTC | CASSESRGGGYTF
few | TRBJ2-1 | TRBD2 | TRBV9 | TGTGCCAGCAGCGTAGCCGCGACTAGCGGGGGGGCACAACAGTTCTTC | CASSVAATSGGAQQFF
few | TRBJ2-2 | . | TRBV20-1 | TGCAGTGCTAGGAGGACCGGGGAGCTGTTTTTT | CSARRTGELFF
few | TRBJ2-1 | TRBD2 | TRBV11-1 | TGTGCCAGCAGCCTTAGCGGGAGATCCTACAATGAGCAGTTCTTC | CASSLSGRSYNEQFF
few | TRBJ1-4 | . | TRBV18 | TGTGCCAGCTCACCGTCCACAGGGAATCGGGAAAAACTGTTTTTT | CASSPSTGNREKLFF
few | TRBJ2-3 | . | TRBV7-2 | TGTGCCAGCAGCTCCGGACAGTTTAGCACAGATACGCAGTATTTT | CASSSGQFSTDTQYF
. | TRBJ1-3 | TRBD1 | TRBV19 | TGTGCCAGTAGTCTCCGGGACAGCGGGGACTCTGGAAACACCATATATTTT | CASSLRDSGDSGNTIYF
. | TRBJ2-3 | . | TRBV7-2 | TGTGCCAGCAGCCGCGAACTCAATACGCAGTATTTT | CASSRELNTQYF
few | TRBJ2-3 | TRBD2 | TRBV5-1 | TGCGCCAGCAGAATCCCTAGCGGCTACACAGATACGCAGTATTTT | CASRIPSGYTDTQYF
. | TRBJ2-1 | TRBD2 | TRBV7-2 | TGTGCCGTCAGACTAGCGGGAGGTACCCCCAATGAGCAGTTCTTC | CAVRLAGGTPNEQFF
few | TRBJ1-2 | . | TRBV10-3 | TGTGCCATCAGGAGCTCGACAAACTATGGCTACACCTTC | CAIRSSTNYGYTF
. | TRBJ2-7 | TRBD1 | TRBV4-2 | TGTGCCAGCAGCCCGAAGACAGGGGGCGTCAACGACTACGAGCAGTACTTC | CASSPKTGGVNDYEQYF
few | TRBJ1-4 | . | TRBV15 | TGTGCCACCAGCAGAGTGGACATTCGGACAGAAAAACTGTTTTTT | CATSRVDIRTEKLFF
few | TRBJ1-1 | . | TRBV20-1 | TGCAGTCCCCCACTACAAACTGAAGCTTTCTTT | CSPPLQTEAFF
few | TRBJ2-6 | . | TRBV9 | TGTGCCAGCAGCCGTAGCTCGGCCTCTGGGGCCAACGTCCTGACTTTC | CASSRSSASGANVLTF
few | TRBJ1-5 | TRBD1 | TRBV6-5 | TGTGCCAGCTGCCAGGGGGCAAGTCAGCCCCAGCATTTT | CASCQGASQPQHF
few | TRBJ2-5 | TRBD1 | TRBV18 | TGTGCCAGCTCGACCCGACAGGGCCAAGAGACCCAGTACTTC | CASSTRQGQETQYF
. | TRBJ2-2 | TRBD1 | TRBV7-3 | TGTGCCAGCAGCCCCACCCCCAGGGGGCCCGGGGAGCTGTTTTTT | CASSPTPRGPGELFF
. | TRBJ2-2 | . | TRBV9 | TGTGCCAGCAGCGTAGAGGGTACCGGGGAGCTGTTTTTT | CASSVEGTGELFF
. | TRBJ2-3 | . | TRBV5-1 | TGCGCCAGCGGATATGAAGGGCTCACAGATACGCAGTATTTT | CASGYEGLTDTQYF
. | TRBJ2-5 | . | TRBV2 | TGTGCCAGCAGTGACCGGACGGAAGAAGGGACCCAGTACTTC | CASSDRTEEGTQYF
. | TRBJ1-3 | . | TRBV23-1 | TGCGCCAGCAGTCAATCTATCGCCAGTCGGCGAAACACCATATATTTT | CASSQSIASRRNTIYF
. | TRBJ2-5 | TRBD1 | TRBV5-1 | TGCGCCAGCAGCTTCGCGGACAGGGGGCTCCAAGAGACCCAGTACTTC | CASSFADRGLQETQYF
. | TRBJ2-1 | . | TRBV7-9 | TGTGCCAGCGGGTCTTACAATGAGCAGTTCTTC | CASGSYNEQFF
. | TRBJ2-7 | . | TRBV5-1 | TGCGCCAGCAGATATCAGGGTACCACCTACGAGCAGTACTTC | CASRYQGTTYEQYF
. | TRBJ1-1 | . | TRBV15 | TGTGCCACCAGCAGAGATAGCGTGAACACTGAAGCTTTCTTT | CATSRDSVNTEAFF
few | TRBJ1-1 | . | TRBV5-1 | TGCGCCAGCAGCCAACTATCGGACGGTGAAGCTTTCTTT | CASSQLSDGEAFF
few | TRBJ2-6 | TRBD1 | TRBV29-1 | TGCAGCGTCCAGTCGTCAGGGGGTGCTGGGGCCAACGTCCTGACTTTC | CSVQSSGGAGANVLTF
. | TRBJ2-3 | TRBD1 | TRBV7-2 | TGTGCCAGCAGCTTAATGCAGACAGGGGGGTCGGCCACAGATACGCAGTATTTT | CASSLMQTGGSATDTQYF
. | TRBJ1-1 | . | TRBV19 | TGTGCCAGTAGTATGGGCCCCGGGGACACTGAAGCTTTCTTT | CASSMGPGDTEAFF
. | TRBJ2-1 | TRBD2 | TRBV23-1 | TGCGCCAGCAGTCCCGGACTAGCGTCCCGTCCTTCCTACAATGAGCAGTTCTTC | CASSPGLASRPSYNEQFF
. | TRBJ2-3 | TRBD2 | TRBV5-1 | TGCGCCAGCAGTAGCGGGGCTAGCACAGATACGCAGTATTTT | CASSSGASTDTQYF
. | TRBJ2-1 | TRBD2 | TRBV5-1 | TGCGCCAGCAGCCTCGTAGCGGGAGAGTACAATGAGCAGTTCTTC | CASSLVAGEYNEQFF
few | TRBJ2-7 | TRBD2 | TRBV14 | TGTGCCAGCAGCCAATACCCTCGCCTAGCGGGGGACTTCTACGAGCAGTACTTC | CASSQYPRLAGDFYEQYF
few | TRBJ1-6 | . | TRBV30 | TGTGCCTGGAGTCCCAGCCGGGTGAATAATTCACCCCTCCACTTT | CAWSPSRVNNSPLHF
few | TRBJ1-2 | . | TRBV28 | TGTGCCAGCAGTTTATCAGGGCTATATGGCTACACCTTC | CASSLSGLYGYTF
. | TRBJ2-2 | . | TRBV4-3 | TGCGCCAGCAGCCAAGTCACCGGGACATCTAACGGGGAGCTGTTTTTT | CASSQVTGTSNGELFF
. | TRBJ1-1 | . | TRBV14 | TGTGCCAGCAGCCCCTTTTCGACCGGCACTGAAGCTTTCTTT | CASSPFSTGTEAFF
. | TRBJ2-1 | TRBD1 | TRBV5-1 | TGCGCCAGCAGTTTCGGACAGGGGCTCAATGAGCAGTTCTTC | CASSFGQGLNEQFF